The next 27 T cell receptor beta chains were all read from a single sample in a study of T cell changes during pregnancy in multiple sclerosis. Data came from immunoSEQ multiplex PCR; TCRdb stores just in-frame clones and leaves some out. The sample contains about 88,000 clones, around 90% of which appear only once. The specimen was peripheral blood, collected in the first trimester of pregnancy. The receptors here all came from a female donor with multiple sclerosis, enrolled in a pregnancy study.

The CDR3 protein is CASRTVFTSTDTQYF. DNA of the CDR3: TGCGCCAGCAGGACAGTTTTTACAAGCACAGATACGCAGTATTTT. The chain couples TRBV5-1 to TRBJ2-3; D is perhaps TRBD1 (5 bases). The CDR3 is 15 amino acids. Between the trimmed V and J ends, which lost 5 bases and 0 bases, there was a span of 13 bases. Germline V gene lookup returns CDR1 SGHRS and CDR2 YFSETQ. The whole variable domain, filled in from reference TRBV5-1 and TRBJ2-3, reads KAGVTQTPRYLIKTRGQQVTLSCSPISGHRSVSWYQQTPGQGLQFLFEYFSETQRNKGNFPGRFSGRQFSNSRSEMNVSTLELGDSALYLCASRTVFTSTDTQYFGPGTRLTVL.

The chain is built from TRBV9 and TRBJ2-7; TRBD1 might be the D (6 bases). Between the trimmed V and J ends, which lost 0 bases and 6 bases, there was a span of 13 bases. CDR3 length: 14 residues. The germline gives CDR1 SGDLS, CDR2 YYNGEE. CDR3 nucleotides: TGTGCCAGCAGCGTAGGACAGGCTTTTGGCGAGCAGTACTTC. Translating it yields CASSVGQAFGEQYF.

The V and J genes are TRBV6-6 and TRBJ2-7; D is possibly TRBD1 (6 bases). The CDR3 consists of 11 residues. Trimming removed 6 bases from V and 6 bases from J, with 9 bases in between. CDR1 and CDR2 from the germline V gene are MNHNY and SVGAGI (reference sequence). CDR3 nucleotides: TGTGCCAGCAGCACAGGGACCGAGCAGTACTTC. Protein: CASSTGTEQYF.

The chain couples TRBV5-1 to TRBJ2-5; 8 bases align to TRBD2. The CDR3 contains 13 residues. CDR1 is SGHRS, CDR2 YFSETQ, per germline. Germline trimming cut 1 base from V and 12 bases from J; bases unmatched to any gene: 8. This CDR3 reads CASSLKAPGGEYF. The CDR3 DNA sequence: TGCGCCAGCAGCTTGAAGGCCCCCGGGGGGGAGTACTTC.

This clone is a singleton in its sample. The chain employs TRBV4-1 and TRBJ2-7; 15 bases agree with TRBD2. Trimming cost V 3 bases and J 3 bases; bases outside gene matches: 9. The CDR3 contains 18 residues. Germline loops: CDR1 MGHRA, CDR2 YSYEKL. CDR3 bases: TGCGCCAGCAGCCAGACCGGGACTAGCGGGAGGTCACTCTACGAGCAGTACTTC. It translates to CASSQTGTSGRSLYEQYF.

The J gene is TRBJ2-3, the V gene TRBV5-4, with 11 bases fitting TRBD2. The germline CDR1 and CDR2 sequences are SGHNT and YYREEE (reference sequence). J gave up 0 bases and V 5 bases, and 2 bases lay outside the gene matches. The CDR3 length is 15 residues. The CDR3 reads CASSLAGGSTDTQYF. As DNA, the CDR3 is TGTGCCAGCAGTCTAGCGGGAGGAAGCACAGATACGCAGTATTTT.

Details on this clone: The same CDR3 also results from other DNA sequences found in this sample. This rearrangement joins TRBV7-9 to TRBJ1-5; 9 bases are a match to TRBD1. The CDR3 is 14 residues long. After removal of 3 bases from V and 5 bases from J, the junction contained 2 bases not matched to a gene. The germline V gene has CDR1 SEHNR and CDR2 FQNEAQ (reference sequence). CDR3 in DNA: TGTGCCAGCAGCTTGGGACAGGGAGATCAGCCCCAGCATTTT. Protein: CASSLGQGDQPQHF.

The rearrangement joins TRBV2 to TRBJ1-1; D is undetermined. V was clipped by 8 bases and J by 0 bases, with 13 bases between them. The CDR3 totals 14 residues. Germline loops: CDR1 SNHLY, CDR2 FYNNEI. In DNA, the CDR3 is TGTGCCAGCGGAACCGGACTGGTGAACACTGAAGCTTTCTTT. It is translated as CASGTGLVNTEAFF.

The chain couples TRBV6-5 to TRBJ2-1; tentative D call: TRBD2 (6 bases). The CDR3 consists of 15 residues. The V end lost 7 bases, the J end lost 5 bases, and 18 bases lay between the germline ends. CDR1 and CDR2 (germline): MNHEY, SVGAGI. The DNA for the CDR3 is TGTGCCAGCATCCCACGGGGTAGCGGCAACAATGAGCAGTTCTTC. Amino acids: CASIPRGSGNNEQFF.

This chain links TRBV6-6 with TRBJ1-5; tentative D call: TRBD1 (6 bases). Germline V gene lookup returns CDR1 MNHNY and CDR2 SVGAGI (reference sequence). This CDR3 spans 16 amino acids. V lost 6 bases and J 6 bases, leaving 21 bases between the germline ends. As DNA, the CDR3 is TGTGCCAGCAGACCCGTCAGGGGAGATTTTATTCAGCCCCAGCATTTT. It specifies CASRPVRGDFIQPQHF.

V gene TRBV5-1 combines with J gene TRBJ1-1, with TRBD1 matching 7 bases. In germline, CDR1 is SGHRS, CDR2 YFSETQ. The V segment lost 0 bases and the J segment 3 bases; nucleotides outside the gene matches: 8. The CDR3 is 16 residues long. CDR3 sequence reads: CASSLAPTGVYTEAFF. In DNA, the CDR3 is TGCGCCAGCAGCTTGGCCCCTACAGGGGTATACACTGAAGCTTTCTTT. Based on the CDR3 plus reference TRBV5-1 and TRBJ1-1, the full variable domain is KAGVTQTPRYLIKTRGQQVTLSCSPISGHRSVSWYQQTPGQGLQFLFEYFSETQRNKGNFPGRFSGRQFSNSRSEMNVSTLELGDSALYLCASSLAPTGVYTEAFFGQGTRLTVV.

The chain links TRBV7-9 to TRBJ1-4; 7 bases fit TRBD1. CDR1 is SEHNR, CDR2 FQNEAQ, per germline (reference sequence). CDR3 length: 16 residues. The junction had 18 bases not matched to a gene; V was cut back by 5 bases and J by 12 bases. The DNA for the CDR3 is TGTGCCAGCAGCCCACCAGAACAGGGGAGAGGACCGCAACTGTTTTTT. It translates to CASSPPEQGRGPQLFF.

The chain couples TRBV5-1 to TRBJ1-1; 10 bases match TRBD1. The CDR3 is made up of 16 amino acids. CDR1 SGHRS and CDR2 YFSETQ come from the germline V gene. Germline trimming cut 4 bases from V and 5 bases from J; bases unmatched to any gene: 11. CDR3 amino acids: CASSPYAGTGVTEAFF. CDR3 coding DNA: TGCGCCAGCAGCCCCTATGCCGGGACAGGGGTTACTGAAGCTTTCTTT.

V gene TRBV2 combines with J gene TRBJ2-1; D may be TRBD1 (6 bases). Germline V gene sequence: CDR1 SNHLY, CDR2 FYNNEI. The CDR3 spans 13 residues. V was shortened by 3 bases and J by 8 bases, with 11 bases between the two germline ends. This chain's CDR3 is CASSDLGGDEQFF. Written as DNA, the CDR3 is TGTGCCAGCAGTGATTTAGGGGGTGATGAGCAGTTCTTC.

CDR3 sequence: CASSFWGRTGELFF. CDR3 in DNA: TGTGCCAGCAGTTTTTGGGGGCGGACCGGGGAGCTGTTTTTT. This rearrangement joins TRBV27 to TRBJ2-2; a possible D gene is TRBD1 (6 bases). Germline CDR1 and CDR2: MNHEY and SMNVEV (reference sequence). The CDR3 runs 14 residues. V shed 3 bases and J shed 5 bases, with 10 bases lying between them.

The chain links TRBV5-6 to TRBJ2-3; possible D gene TRBD1, 6 bases. Between the trimmed V and J ends, which lost 4 bases and 1 base, there was a span of 10 bases. CDR3 size: 14 residues. Germline-derived CDR1 and CDR2 are SGHDT and YYEEEE. CDR3 coding DNA: TGTGCCAGCAGCCACGACAGGCGCACAGATACGCAGTATTTT. Its protein is CASSHDRRTDTQYF.

The rearrangement joins TRBV6-5 to TRBJ2-7; possibly TRBD2 for D (6 bases). Germline assignment: CDR1 MNHEY and CDR2 SVGAGI. This CDR3 has 15 residues. Trimming stripped 2 bases from V and 3 bases from J, with 14 bases between. The CDR3 DNA reads as TGTGCCAGCAGTTACGGCGGGGAAGGTCTCTACGAGCAGTACTTC. Encoded protein: CASSYGGEGLYEQYF.

The chain combines TRBV29-1 with TRBJ2-5; D possibly corresponds to TRBD2 (6 bases). The CDR3 runs to 12 residues. The ends were cut back, 4 bases at V and 4 bases at J, with 10 bases in the middle. Looked up from germline, CDR1 is SQVTM and CDR2 is ANQGSEA. The CDR3 region is CSVVASAETQYF. CDR3 DNA sequence: TGCAGCGTTGTTGCTAGCGCAGAGACCCAGTACTTC.

This chain uses TRBV5-1 with TRBJ2-3; the D gene is possibly TRBD2 (5 bases). Per the germline V gene, CDR1 is SGHRS and CDR2 is YFSETQ. V gave up 6 bases and J gave up 2 bases, with 13 bases separating them. The CDR3 is 14 residues long. CDR3 region: CASMVGDFTDTQYF. For the CDR3, the DNA is TGCGCCAGCATGGTGGGAGACTTCACAGATACGCAGTATTTT.

The V gene is TRBV6-6, the J gene TRBJ2-1, with 7 bases fitting TRBD2. In germline, CDR1 is MNHNY, CDR2 SVGAGI (reference sequence). The CDR3 extends over 15 amino acids. V trimming: 5 bases; J trimming: 7 bases; junction bases outside the gene matches: 11. CDR3 amino acids: CASSPREYQKNEQFF. The CDR3 nucleotides are TGTGCCAGCAGTCCGCGGGAGTATCAGAAAAATGAGCAGTTCTTC.

This CDR3 reads CASSPTRQGVGEQYF. Here the CDR3 DNA reads TGTGCCAGCAGCCCTACCCGACAGGGTGTCGGGGAGCAGTACTTC. The rearrangement uses TRBV9 and TRBJ2-7, with 7 bases fitting TRBD1. The CDR3 sequence is 15 residues long. V trimming: 4 bases; J trimming: 7 bases; junction bases outside the gene matches: 14. CDR1 and CDR2 from the germline V gene are SGDLS and YYNGEE.

V and J are TRBV7-9 and TRBJ2-7; TRBD2 aligns across 7 bases. Germline assignment: CDR1 SEHNR and CDR2 FQNEAQ (reference sequence). J lost 3 bases, V lost 9 bases, and 8 bases had no gene match. This CDR3 is 13 amino acids long. The CDR3 here is CASRRGTGYEQYF. In DNA form, the CDR3 reads TGTGCCAGTCGGCGGGGGACGGGCTACGAGCAGTACTTC.

The chain uses TRBV18 and TRBJ2-1, with a possible D match to TRBD2 (6 bases). Germline values: CDR1 KGHSH, CDR2 LQKENI. This CDR3 has 14 residues. With 3 bases removed from V and 8 bases from J, the gap between germline ends came to 14 bases. In nucleotides, the CDR3 is TGTGCCAGCTCACCTCTCGGGGAGGCGGATGAGCAGTTCTTC. Its translation is CASSPLGEADEQFF.

This chain links TRBV5-1 with TRBJ2-2; the match to TRBD1 covers 9 bases. The CDR3 covers 16 residues. The germline gives CDR1 SGHRS, CDR2 YFSETQ. Germline trimming cut 2 bases from V and 5 bases from J; bases unmatched to any gene: 7. The CDR3 DNA is TGCGCCAGCAGCTTCTTCCGGGACAGGGTTACCGGGGAGCTGTTTTTT. Its protein is CASSFFRDRVTGELFF. Drawing the rest from reference TRBV5-1 and TRBJ2-2, the complete variable domain is KAGVTQTPRYLIKTRGQQVTLSCSPISGHRSVSWYQQTPGQGLQFLFEYFSETQRNKGNFPGRFSGRQFSNSRSEMNVSTLELGDSALYLCASSFFRDRVTGELFFGEGSRLTVL.

With regard to this clone: Compared with germline, one end of the junction differs, possibly owing to a read error. The chain links TRBV19 to TRBJ1-1; 7 bases fit TRBD1. The CDR3 consists of 14 residues. Germline CDR1 is LNHDA and CDR2 is SQIVND (reference sequence). The CDR3 DNA sequence: TGTGTCAGTAGTATTAACAGGGGGAACACTGAAGCTTTCTTT. Its translation is CVSSINRGNTEAFF.

The J gene is TRBJ1-5, the V gene TRBV27; tentatively, D is TRBD1 (6 bases). CDR3 size: 15 residues. Per germline, CDR1 MNHEY and CDR2 SMNVEV (reference sequence). V was trimmed by 6 bases and J by 11 bases, leaving 23 bases between them. The CDR3 loop reads CASSPRGPGLIAQHF. CDR3 in DNA: TGTGCCAGCAGCCCCCGGGGGCCGGGACTAATAGCCCAGCATTTT.

V is TRBV7-2 and J is TRBJ2-7; TRBD2 agrees at 12 bases. CDR1 and CDR2 (germline): SGHTA, FQGNSA. With V trimmed by 3 bases and J by 5 bases, 11 bases remained unmatched. The CDR3 is 17 residues long. This CDR3 reads CASSFPSLAGGGHEQYF. Here the CDR3 DNA reads TGTGCCAGCAGCTTCCCGTCACTAGCGGGAGGAGGCCACGAGCAGTACTTC.